This TCR beta chain was sequenced for a study of neurological immune-mediated disorders. TCRdb re-called the 5' RACE reads through MiXCR, storing one row per CDR3 protein. The repertoire includes 70,000 to 90,000 distinct CDR3 sequences, less than 5.5% of them detected once, and 2% to 2.5% sits in the top ten. CDR3 length: 15 amino acids. Trimming pared 3 bases from V and 1 base from J, leaving 11 bases between. Germline V gene lookup returns CDR1 KGHDR and CDR2 SFDVKD. The receptor was derived from a young woman with multiple sclerosis. The V and J genes are TRBV24-1 and TRBJ2-5; tentative D call: TRBD1 (6 bases). Sequenced: PBMCs. The CDR3 loop is CATSDRVDSQETQYF. CDR3 nucleotide sequence: TGTGCCACCAGTGATAGAGTGGACAGCCAAGAGACCCAGTACTTC.